The entry that follows covers one TCR beta chain sequence. The data were taken from a study of T cell responses to AZD1222 COVID-19 vaccine. This table comes from immunoSEQ multiplex PCR, and its TCRdb copy is limited to in-frame clones, with some not included. The sample lists about 99,000 clones, approximately 89% occurring once. V lost 6 bases to trimming and J lost 1 base; unmatched junction nucleotides: 6. In germline, CDR1 is SGHDT, CDR2 YYEEEE. This CDR3 is 14 amino acids long. This clonotype was sampled from an adult in good health. Material: peripheral blood, obtained on day 0 of AZD1222 vaccination. This chain connects TRBV5-6 to TRBJ1-1; 7 bases are shared with TRBD1. DNA of the CDR3: TGTGCCAGCACTAGGACAGGCCGGAACACTGAAGCTTTCTTT. Translating it yields CASTRTGRNTEAFF.